This TCR beta chain was profiled in a study of blood T cell repertoires in COVID-19. About the research overall: The analysed material was cDNA or gDNA that came from T cells, B-cell-depleted T cells, or PBMCs.

This CDR3 is 16 amino acids long. After removal of 4 bases from V and 6 bases from J, the junction contained 5 bases not matched to a gene. Germline V lookup: CDR1 SGHKS, CDR2 YYEKEE (reference sequence). Source study methods: Reference gene primer amplification gave nucleated cell count estimates. Sequenced by immunoSEQ multiplex PCR; TCRdb stores in-frame clones only, minus some. V and J calls plus clone size are reproduced from that table; the DNA served to infer D and trimming. In the table there are around 210,000 clones, 84% of which are singletons. This clonotype was sampled from a human donor in a cohort sampled during active COVID-19. The sample consisted of peripheral blood. This chain uses TRBV5-5 with TRBJ2-2, with 14 bases fitting TRBD2. CDR3 coding DNA: TGTGCCAGCAGCCTGGGACTAGCGGGAGAAGCCGGGGAGCTGTTTTTT. It is translated as CASSLGLAGEAGELFF.